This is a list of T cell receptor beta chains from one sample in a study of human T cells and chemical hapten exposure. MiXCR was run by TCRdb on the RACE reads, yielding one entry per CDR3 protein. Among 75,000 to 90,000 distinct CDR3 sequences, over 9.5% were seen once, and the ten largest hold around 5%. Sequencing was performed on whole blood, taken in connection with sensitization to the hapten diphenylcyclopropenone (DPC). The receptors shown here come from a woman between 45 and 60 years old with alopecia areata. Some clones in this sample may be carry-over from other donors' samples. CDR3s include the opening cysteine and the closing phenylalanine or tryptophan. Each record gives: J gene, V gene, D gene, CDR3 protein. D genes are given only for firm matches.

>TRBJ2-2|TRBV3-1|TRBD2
CASSQDVLAGVTGELFF
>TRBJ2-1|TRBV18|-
CASSPPPGISEQFF
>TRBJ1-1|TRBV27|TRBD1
CASSLSGQVNTEAFF
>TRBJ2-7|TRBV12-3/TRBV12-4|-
CASRGLGSYEQYF
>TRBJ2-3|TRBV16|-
CASSPPTARGTDTQYF
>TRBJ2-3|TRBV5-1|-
CASSFSNPQGDTQYF
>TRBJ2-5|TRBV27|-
CASSLTYQETQYF
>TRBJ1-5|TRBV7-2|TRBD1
CASSLEGQGYNQPQHF
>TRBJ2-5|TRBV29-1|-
CSVLQGLETQYF
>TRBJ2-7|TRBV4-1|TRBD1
CASARGRGTEPYEQYF
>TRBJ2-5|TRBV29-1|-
CSVEIGGQETQYF
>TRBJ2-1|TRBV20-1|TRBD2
CSARGTSGSSYNEQFF
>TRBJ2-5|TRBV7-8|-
CASSTSLQETQYF
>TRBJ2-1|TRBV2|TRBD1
CASRDRGSYNEQFF
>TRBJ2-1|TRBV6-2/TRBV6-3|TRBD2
CASSYPPGGLAGPYNEQFF
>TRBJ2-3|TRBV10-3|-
CAIRAGHSTDTQYF
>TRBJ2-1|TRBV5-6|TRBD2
CASSPLAGGLHEQFF
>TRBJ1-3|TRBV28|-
CVSSWGAGNTIYF
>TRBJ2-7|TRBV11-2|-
CASNGGQYEQYF
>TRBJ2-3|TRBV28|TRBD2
CASRTSGAGDTQYF